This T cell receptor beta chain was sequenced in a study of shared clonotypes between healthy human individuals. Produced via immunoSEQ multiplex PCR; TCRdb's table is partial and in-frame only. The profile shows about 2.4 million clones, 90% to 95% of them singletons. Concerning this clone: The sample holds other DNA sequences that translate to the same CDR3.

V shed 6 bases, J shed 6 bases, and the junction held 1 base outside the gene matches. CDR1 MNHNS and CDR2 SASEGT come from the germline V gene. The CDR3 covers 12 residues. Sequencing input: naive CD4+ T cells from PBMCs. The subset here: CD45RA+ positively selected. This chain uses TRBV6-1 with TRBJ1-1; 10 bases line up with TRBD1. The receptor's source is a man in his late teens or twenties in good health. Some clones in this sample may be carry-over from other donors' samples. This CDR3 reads CASSGQGAEAFF. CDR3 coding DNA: TGTGCCAGCAGCGGACAGGGGGCTGAAGCTTTCTTT.